This T cell receptor (beta chain) derives from a study of cytotoxic CD8 clonotypes in ibrutinib-treated CLL (dated by TCRdb to the early 2020s). General notes on the study: The cohort included roughly 15 treatment-naive and about a dozen relapsed/refractory patients; approximately 17 were IGHV unmutated. Partial responses were observed in roughly 24 patients and complete responses in 2; after a median follow-up of 68 months, remission was maintained in 14 patients and progression was observed in about twelve. The response samples were drawn at a median of approximately twelve months into treatment, with a range of about 6 to 40 months. On average, each sample had about 250,000 productive templates and more than 75,000 productive rearrangements. Longitudinal samples were obtainable from 26 of the 86 participants in the trial. Cryopreserved peripheral blood mononuclear cells were obtained before treatment, at response, and at either sustained remission or disease progression.

Points the paper makes about the study in general: Lymph node repertoires were not examined, and the timing of sampling was not matched between patients in sustained remission and those whose disease progressed. Baseline clonality exceeded that of age-matched healthy donors and correlated strongly with circulating CD8+ T-cell counts. At ibrutinib response clonality went up, during sustained remission it held steady, and at progression it dropped back toward baseline. Public clonotypes were rare and either shrank or stayed stable during treatment, and the rise in clonality at ibrutinib response reflected expansion of private clonotypes.

A MiSeq instrument was used for deep resolution sequencing, which targeted depths ranging from 1 in 1 million up to 1 in 200,000 T cells, with coverage averaging 10x for each clonotype. The immunoSEQ hsTCRB Kit was used to generate the TCR beta libraries. In the paper's pipeline: ImmunoSEQ Data Assistant and ImmunoSEQ Analyzer were used for data analysis, and V, D and J genes were assigned according to IMGT definitions. Clonality, with values ranging from 0 to 1, was calculated as one minus the normalized Shannon entropy of productive rearrangement frequencies. Only overrepresented clonotypes making up at least 0.05% of the repertoire of each patient were included in the public clonotype analysis. Roughly 12 age-matched healthy donor repertoires from immuneACCESS were used as controls for clonality. Drawn from immuneACCESS, this table holds only the in-frame rearrangements with V and J called that TCRdb kept. Clones are partly lost; checked studies trace under half to an unresolved V gene and leave the rest unexplained. D and trimming were read from the DNA, whereas the V and J calls and clone size are those reported in that table. This sample gives roughly 36,000 clones in total; approximately 69% of them show up just once. The top ten clones comprise approximately 30% of the sample.

For TCR beta library preparation, about 2 micrograms of genomic DNA were isolated from cryopreserved PBMCs. Longitudinal blood samples from CLL patients on ibrutinib monotherapy underwent high-throughput TCR beta sequencing. The patients were enrolled in a single-center, open-label phase 2 trial of ibrutinib monotherapy. With respect to this clone: Its antigen remains undetermined. No much larger clone is present one base from it, and per-base qualities are unavailable.

Trimming takes 0 bases from V and 8 bases from J, and the germline ends sit 13 bases apart. For CDR1 and CDR2, the germline V gene (reference sequence) lists MNHNY and SVGAGI. The CDR3 sequence holds 15 residues, the cysteine and phenylalanine included. Only the CDR3 region is kept as DNA, spanning 45 bases read in frame from base 1. Material: PBMCs, obtained before ibrutinib treatment. The TCR sequence derives from a human donor with chronic lymphocytic leukemia. Rearrangement joined TRBV6-6 to TRBJ1-4; the D segment could be TRBD1, given 5 matching bases. The CDR3 loop reads CASSYSGGSGEKLFF. The nucleotides are TGTGCCAGCAGTTACTCTGGGGGTTCCGGCGAAAAACTGTTTTTT.